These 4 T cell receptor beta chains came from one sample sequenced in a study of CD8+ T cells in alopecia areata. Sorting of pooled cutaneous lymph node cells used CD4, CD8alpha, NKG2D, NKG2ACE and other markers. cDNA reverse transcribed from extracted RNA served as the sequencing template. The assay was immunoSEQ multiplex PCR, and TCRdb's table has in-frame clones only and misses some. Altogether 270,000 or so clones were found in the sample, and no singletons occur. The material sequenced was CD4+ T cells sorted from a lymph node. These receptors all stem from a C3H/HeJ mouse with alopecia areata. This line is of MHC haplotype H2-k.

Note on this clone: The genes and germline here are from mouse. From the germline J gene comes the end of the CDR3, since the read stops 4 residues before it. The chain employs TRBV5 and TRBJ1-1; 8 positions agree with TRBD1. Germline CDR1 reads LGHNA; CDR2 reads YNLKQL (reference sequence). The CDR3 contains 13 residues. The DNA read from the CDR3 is TGTGCCAGCAGCCAGGGGGACAGGACA. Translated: CASSQGDRT. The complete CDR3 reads CASSQGDRTEVFF.

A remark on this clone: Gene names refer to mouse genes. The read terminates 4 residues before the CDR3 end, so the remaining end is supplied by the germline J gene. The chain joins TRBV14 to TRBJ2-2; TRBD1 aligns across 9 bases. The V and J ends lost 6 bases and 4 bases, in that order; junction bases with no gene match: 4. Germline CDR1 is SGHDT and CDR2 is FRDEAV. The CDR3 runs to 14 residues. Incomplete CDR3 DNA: TGTGCCAGCAAGACAGGGGGTTCCACCGGG. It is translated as CASKTGGSTG. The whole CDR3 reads CASKTGGSTGQLYF.

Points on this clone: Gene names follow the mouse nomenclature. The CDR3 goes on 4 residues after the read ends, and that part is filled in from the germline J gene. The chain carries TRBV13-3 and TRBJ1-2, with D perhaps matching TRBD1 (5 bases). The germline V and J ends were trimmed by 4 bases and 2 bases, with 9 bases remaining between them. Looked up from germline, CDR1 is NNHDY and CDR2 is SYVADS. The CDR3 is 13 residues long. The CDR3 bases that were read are TGTGCCAGCAGTCGATGGGGGAACTCC. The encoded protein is CASSRWGNS. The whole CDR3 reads CASSRWGNSDYTF.

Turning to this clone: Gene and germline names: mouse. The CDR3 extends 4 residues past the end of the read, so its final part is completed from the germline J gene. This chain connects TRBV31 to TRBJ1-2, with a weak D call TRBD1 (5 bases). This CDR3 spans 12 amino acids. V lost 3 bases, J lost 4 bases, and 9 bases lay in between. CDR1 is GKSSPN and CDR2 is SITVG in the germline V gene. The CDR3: CAWSPRASDYTF. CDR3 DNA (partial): TGTGCCTGGAGCCCCAGGGCCTCC.